This T cell receptor beta chain was profiled in a study of blood T cell repertoires in COVID-19. The V gene's germline CDR1 is MDHEN and CDR2 SYDVKM. The CDR3 totals 14 residues. Trimming cost V 8 bases and J 7 bases; bases outside gene matches: 6. Sequenced by immunoSEQ multiplex PCR; TCRdb stores in-frame clones only, minus some. This table has around 250,000 clones, 80% to 90% appearing once. The age range of participants was about 18 to 95 years, with residence in around 22 US areas. The rearrangement joins TRBV28 to TRBJ2-2; TRBD2 matches 11 bases. Input material: PBMCs or T cells enriched from blood (not recorded which). The source of this sequence is a woman in her twenties or thirties with acute COVID-19. The CDR3 DNA is TGTGCCAGCGGGACTAGCGGAGAAAACGGGGAGCTGTTTTTT. Translation gives CASGTSGENGELFF.